This T cell receptor beta chain was recovered during a study of vaccination effects on CD4 cells after COVID-19. Germline V gene lookup returns CDR1 SGHTA and CDR2 FQGNSA. V was pared by 1 base and J by 0 bases, with 10 bases between. The CDR3 totals 15 residues. Using immunoSEQ multiplex PCR, the repertoire was profiled, and TCRdb retains in-frame clones only, with some absent. This sample has about 79,000 clones, with roughly 72% found just once. Notes on this clone: Its antigen is unidentified. Other DNA variants within this sample encode the same CDR3.

Before sequencing, viral peptide pools were used by the ViraFEST assay to expand antigen-specific CD4+ T cells. Investigators separated out CD4+ T cells once approximately 10 days of culture had passed. Wells of a few million PBMC each were grown with about 9.8 IU/ml IL-2 and approximately 10 ug/ml peptides. This sequence joins TRBV7-2 and TRBJ2-7; D may be TRBD1 or TRBD2 (6 bases each). This TCR came from a human donor who received a COVID-19 vaccine. The specimen comprised CD4+ T cells from PBMCs cultured with HCoV-229E spike peptides, sampled before COVID-19 vaccination. The CDR3 loop reads CASSLVGGGSYEQYV. The CDR3 DNA reads TGTGCCAGCAGCTTAGTCGGGGGCGGCTCCTACGAGCAGTACGTC.